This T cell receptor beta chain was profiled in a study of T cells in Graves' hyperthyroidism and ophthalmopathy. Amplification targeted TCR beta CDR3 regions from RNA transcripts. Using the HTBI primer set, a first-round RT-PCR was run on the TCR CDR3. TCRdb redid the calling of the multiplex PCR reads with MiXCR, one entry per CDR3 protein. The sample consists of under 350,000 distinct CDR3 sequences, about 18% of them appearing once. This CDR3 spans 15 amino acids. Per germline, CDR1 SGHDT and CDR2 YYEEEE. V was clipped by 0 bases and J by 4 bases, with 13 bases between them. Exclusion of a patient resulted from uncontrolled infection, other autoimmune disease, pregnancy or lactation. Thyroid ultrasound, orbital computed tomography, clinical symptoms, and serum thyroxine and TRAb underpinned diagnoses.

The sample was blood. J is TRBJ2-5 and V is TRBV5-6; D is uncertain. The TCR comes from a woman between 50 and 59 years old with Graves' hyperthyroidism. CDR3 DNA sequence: TGTGCCAGCAGCTTGGGGGTAATCCCGCGAGAGACCCAGTACTTC. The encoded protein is CASSLGVIPRETQYF.